A single sample gave rise to the 9 T cell receptor beta chains below, sequenced in a study of blood T cell repertoires in COVID-19. TCRdb keeps only in-frame clones here, not all; method: immunoSEQ multiplex PCR. The repertoire holds 150,000 to 200,000 clones, with around 81% as singletons. Material: peripheral blood. The receptors here all came from a woman older than 75 with COVID-19, enrolled during active disease.

This chain connects TRBV19 to TRBJ1-1; unclear D gene. This CDR3 comprises 14 residues. Germline V gene sequence: CDR1 LNHDA, CDR2 SQIVND (reference sequence). V was pared by 3 bases and J by 1 base, with 9 bases between. In DNA form, the CDR3 reads TGTGCCAGTAGTATGGCAGGAACGAACACTGAAGCTTTCTTT. It encodes CASSMAGTNTEAFF.

A single count supports this clone. The CDR3 loop is CAWSRQANEQFF. Written as DNA, the CDR3 is TGTGCCTGGAGTAGACAGGCGAATGAGCAGTTCTTC. J is TRBJ2-1 and V is TRBV30; TRBD1 is a possible D gene (6 bases). The CDR3 is made up of 12 amino acids. V gave up 2 bases and J gave up 7 bases, with 9 bases separating them. Germline V gene sequence: CDR1 GTSNPN, CDR2 SVGIG (reference sequence).

The chain recombines TRBV29-1 with TRBJ2-1; D is unclear. The CDR3 is made up of 14 amino acids. V gave up 2 bases and J gave up 3 bases, with 11 bases separating them. CDR1 and CDR2 from the germline V gene are SQVTM and ANQGSEA. The CDR3 sequence is CSVELEDFYNEQFF. The CDR3 DNA sequence: TGCAGCGTTGAACTCGAGGATTTCTACAATGAGCAGTTCTTC.

This clone was seen a handful of times. The V call is TRBV5-1, the J call TRBJ2-7, with 9 bases matching TRBD2. The length of the CDR3 is 18 residues. The V gene end was trimmed by 1 base and the J gene end by 4 bases; junction bases not matched to a gene: 15. In germline, CDR1 is SGHRS, CDR2 YFSETQ. Here the CDR3 DNA reads TGCGCCAGCAGCTTGTACCGGGACAGCGGGACTAGCAGGTACGAGCAGTACTTC. Translation: CASSLYRDSGTSRYEQYF.

This clone was seen a few times. The rearrangement links TRBV2 to TRBJ2-6, with D tentatively TRBD1 (5 bases). The V gene lost 0 bases and the J gene lost 8 bases, with 8 bases spanning the gap. Looked up from germline, CDR1 is SNHLY and CDR2 is FYNNEI. The CDR3 loop spans 14 amino acids. CDR3 nucleotide sequence: TGTGCCAGCAGTGAAGCAGCAGGGACCAACGTCCTGACTTTC. It encodes CASSEAAGTNVLTF.

V usage is TRBV9 and J usage is TRBJ2-5; tentatively, D is TRBD2 (6 bases). V shed 4 bases and J shed 5 bases, with 12 bases lying between them. Looked up from germline, CDR1 is SGDLS and CDR2 is YYNGEE. The CDR3 runs 13 residues. CDR3 coding DNA: TGTGCCAGCAGCTCCGGGACTCGGGAGACCCAGTACTTC. Translated: CASSSGTRETQYF.

The V and J genes are TRBV19 and TRBJ1-6; possible D gene TRBD1, 6 bases. CDR1 LNHDA and CDR2 SQIVND come from the germline V gene (reference sequence). The CDR3 contains 15 residues. Trimming stripped 1 base from V and 9 bases from J, with 13 bases between. Here the CDR3 DNA reads TGTGCCAGTAGTATAGGGGCCAGGGGCAGTTCACCCCTCCACTTT. It specifies CASSIGARGSSPLHF.

The V call is TRBV27, the J call TRBJ2-7; tentative D call: TRBD1 (5 bases). CDR1 MNHEY and CDR2 SMNVEV come from the germline V gene (reference sequence). Trimming pared 2 bases from V and 0 bases from J, leaving 11 bases between. This CDR3 spans 15 amino acids. CDR3 coding DNA: TGTGCCAGCAGTTTAACAGGCAGGGCCTCCTACGAGCAGTACTTC. It translates to CASSLTGRASYEQYF.

Points on this clone: Other nucleotide sequences in the sample specify the same CDR3. V is TRBV7-7 and J is TRBJ2-5, with 10 bases that match TRBD1. The ends lost 3 bases at V and 5 bases at J; junction bases unmatched: 0. The germline gives CDR1 SSHAT, CDR2 FNYEAQ (reference sequence). The CDR3 loop spans 13 amino acids. The chain's CDR3 is CASSLDRGETQYF. CDR3 bases: TGTGCCAGCAGCTTGGACAGGGGGGAGACCCAGTACTTC.